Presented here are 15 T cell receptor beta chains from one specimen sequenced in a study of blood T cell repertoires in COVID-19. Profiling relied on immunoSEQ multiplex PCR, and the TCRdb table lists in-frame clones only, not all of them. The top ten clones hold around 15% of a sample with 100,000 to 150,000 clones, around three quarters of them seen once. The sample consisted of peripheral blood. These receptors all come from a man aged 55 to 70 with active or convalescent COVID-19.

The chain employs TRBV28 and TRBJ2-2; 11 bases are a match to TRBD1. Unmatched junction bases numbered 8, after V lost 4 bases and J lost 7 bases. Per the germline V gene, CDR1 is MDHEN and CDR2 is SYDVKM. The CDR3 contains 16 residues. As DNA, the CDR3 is TGTGCCAGCAGTTCCCGGGACAGGGGGTTTATCGGGGAGCTGTTTTTT. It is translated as CASSSRDRGFIGELFF. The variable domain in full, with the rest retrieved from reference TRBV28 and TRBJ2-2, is DVKVTQSSRYLVKRTGEKVFLECVQDMDHENMFWYRQDPGLGLRLIYFSYDVKMKEKGDIPEGYSVSREKKERFSLILESASTNQTSMYLCASSSRDRGFIGELFFGEGSRLTVL.

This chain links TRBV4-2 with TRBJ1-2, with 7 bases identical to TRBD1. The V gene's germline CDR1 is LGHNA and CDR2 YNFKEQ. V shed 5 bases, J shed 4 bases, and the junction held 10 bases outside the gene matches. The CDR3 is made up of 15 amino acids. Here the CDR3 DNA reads TGTGCCAGCAGCACGCGACAGGGCCAAGGCTATGGCTACACCTTC. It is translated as CASSTRQGQGYGYTF.

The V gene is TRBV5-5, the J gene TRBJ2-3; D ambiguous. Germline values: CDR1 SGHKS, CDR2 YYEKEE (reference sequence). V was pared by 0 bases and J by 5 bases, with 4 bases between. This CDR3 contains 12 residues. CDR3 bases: TGTGCCAGCAGCTTGGGCGAAGATACGCAGTATTTT. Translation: CASSLGEDTQYF.

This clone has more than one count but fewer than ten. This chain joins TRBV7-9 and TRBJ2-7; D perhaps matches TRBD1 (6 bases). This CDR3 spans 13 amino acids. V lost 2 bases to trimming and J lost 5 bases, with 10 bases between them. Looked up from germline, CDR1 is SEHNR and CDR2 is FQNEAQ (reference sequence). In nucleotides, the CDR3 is TGTGCCAGCAGCTTAACACAGGGCCACGAGCAGTACTTC. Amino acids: CASSLTQGHEQYF.

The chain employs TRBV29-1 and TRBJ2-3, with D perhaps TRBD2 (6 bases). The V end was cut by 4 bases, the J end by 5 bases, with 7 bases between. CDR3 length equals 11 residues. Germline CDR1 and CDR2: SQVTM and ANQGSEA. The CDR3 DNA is TGCAGCGTTGCAGCGGGAGATACGCAGTATTTT. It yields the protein CSVAAGDTQYF.

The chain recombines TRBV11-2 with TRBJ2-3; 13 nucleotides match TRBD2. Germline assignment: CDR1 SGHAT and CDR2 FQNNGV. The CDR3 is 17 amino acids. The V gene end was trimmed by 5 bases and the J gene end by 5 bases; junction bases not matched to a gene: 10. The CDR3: CASSRLAGGPQVDTQYF. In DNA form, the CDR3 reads TGTGCCAGCAGCCGACTAGCGGGAGGACCGCAGGTAGATACGCAGTATTTT.

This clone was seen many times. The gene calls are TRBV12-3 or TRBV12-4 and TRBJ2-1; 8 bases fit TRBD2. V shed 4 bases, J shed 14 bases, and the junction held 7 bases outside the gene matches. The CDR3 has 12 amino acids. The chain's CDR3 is CASSSGGGSEFF. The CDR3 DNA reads TGTGCCAGCAGTTCCGGCGGGGGGTCAGAGTTCTTC.

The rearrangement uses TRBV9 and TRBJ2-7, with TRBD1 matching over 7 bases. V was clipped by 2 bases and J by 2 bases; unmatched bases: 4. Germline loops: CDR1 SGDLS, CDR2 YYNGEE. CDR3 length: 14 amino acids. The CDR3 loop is CASSVGQGAYEQYF. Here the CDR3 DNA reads TGTGCCAGCAGCGTTGGGCAGGGGGCCTACGAGCAGTACTTC. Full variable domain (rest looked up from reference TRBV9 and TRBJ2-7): DSGVTQTPKHLITATGQRVTLRCSPRSGDLSVYWYQQSLDQGLQFLIQYYNGEERAKGNILERFSAQQFPDLHSELNLSSLELGDSALYFCASSVGQGAYEQYFGPGTRLTVT.

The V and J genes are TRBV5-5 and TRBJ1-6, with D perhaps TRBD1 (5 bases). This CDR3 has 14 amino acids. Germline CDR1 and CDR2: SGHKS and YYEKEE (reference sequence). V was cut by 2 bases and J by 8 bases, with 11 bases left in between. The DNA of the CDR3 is TGTGCCAGCAGCTTCAGGCAGGGTGATTCACCCCTCCACTTT. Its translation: CASSFRQGDSPLHF.

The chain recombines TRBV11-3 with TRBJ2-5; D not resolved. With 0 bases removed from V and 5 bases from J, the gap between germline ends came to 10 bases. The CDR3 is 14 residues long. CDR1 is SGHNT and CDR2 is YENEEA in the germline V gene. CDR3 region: CASSLDTSRETQYF. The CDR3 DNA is TGTGCCAGCAGCTTAGATACGTCGCGGGAGACCCAGTACTTC.

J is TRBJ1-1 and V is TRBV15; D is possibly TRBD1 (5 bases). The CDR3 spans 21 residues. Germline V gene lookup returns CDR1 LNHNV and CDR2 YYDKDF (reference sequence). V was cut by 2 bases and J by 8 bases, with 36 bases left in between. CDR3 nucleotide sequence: TGTGCCACCAGCAGAAGATTACCGGGGGTTCTTTTATTACATTCTCAATGGGAAGCTTTCTTT. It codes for CATSRRLPGVLLLHSQWEAFF.

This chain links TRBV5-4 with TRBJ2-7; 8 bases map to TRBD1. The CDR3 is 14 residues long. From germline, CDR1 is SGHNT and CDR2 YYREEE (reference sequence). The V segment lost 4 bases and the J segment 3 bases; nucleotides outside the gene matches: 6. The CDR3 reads CASSPPGQDYEQYF. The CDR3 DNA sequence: TGTGCCAGCAGCCCCCCGGGACAGGACTACGAGCAGTACTTC.

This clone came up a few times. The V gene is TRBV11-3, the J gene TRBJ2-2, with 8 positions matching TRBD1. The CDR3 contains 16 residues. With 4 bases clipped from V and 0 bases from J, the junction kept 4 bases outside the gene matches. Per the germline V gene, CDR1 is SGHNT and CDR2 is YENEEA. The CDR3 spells CASSSWTGSNTGELFF. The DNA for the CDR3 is TGTGCCAGCAGCTCTTGGACAGGGTCGAACACCGGGGAGCTGTTTTTT.

As DNA, the CDR3 is TGTGCCAGCAGCCCCCTCTCCAATGAGCAGTTCTTC. Translating it yields CASSPLSNEQFF. The rearrangement uses TRBV7-9 and TRBJ2-1; D gene ambiguous. The germline V gene encodes CDR1 SEHNR and CDR2 FQNEAQ (reference sequence). There are 12 residues in the CDR3. The V and J ends lost 5 bases and 6 bases respectively, with 8 bases between them.

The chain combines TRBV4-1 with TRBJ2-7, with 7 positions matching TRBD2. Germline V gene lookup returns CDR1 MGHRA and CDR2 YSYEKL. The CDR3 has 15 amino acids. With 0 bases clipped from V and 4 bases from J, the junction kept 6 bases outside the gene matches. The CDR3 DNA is TGCGCCAGCAGCCAAGACCCAACCGGGGGGTACGAGCAGTACTTC. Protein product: CASSQDPTGGYEQYF.